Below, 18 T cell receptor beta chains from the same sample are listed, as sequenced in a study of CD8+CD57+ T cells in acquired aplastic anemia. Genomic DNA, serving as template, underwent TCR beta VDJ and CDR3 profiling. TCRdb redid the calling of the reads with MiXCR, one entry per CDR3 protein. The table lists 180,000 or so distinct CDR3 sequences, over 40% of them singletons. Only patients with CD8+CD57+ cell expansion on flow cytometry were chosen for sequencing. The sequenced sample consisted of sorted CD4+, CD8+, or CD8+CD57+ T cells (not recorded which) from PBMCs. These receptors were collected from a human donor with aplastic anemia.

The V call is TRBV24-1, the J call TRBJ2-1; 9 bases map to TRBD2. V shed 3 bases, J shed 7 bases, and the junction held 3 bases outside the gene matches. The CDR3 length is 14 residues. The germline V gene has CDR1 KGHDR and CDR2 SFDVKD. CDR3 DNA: TGTGCCACCAGTGATCCCGGACTAGCGAATGAGCAGTTCTTC. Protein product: CATSDPGLANEQFF.

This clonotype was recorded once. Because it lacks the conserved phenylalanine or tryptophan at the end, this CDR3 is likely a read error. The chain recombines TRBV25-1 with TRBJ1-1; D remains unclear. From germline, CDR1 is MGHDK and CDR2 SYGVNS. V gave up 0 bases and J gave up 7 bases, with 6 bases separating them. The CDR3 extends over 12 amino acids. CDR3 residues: CASSEYRGEAFL. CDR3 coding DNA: TGTGCCAGCAGTGAATATCGGGGTGAAGCTTTCCTT.

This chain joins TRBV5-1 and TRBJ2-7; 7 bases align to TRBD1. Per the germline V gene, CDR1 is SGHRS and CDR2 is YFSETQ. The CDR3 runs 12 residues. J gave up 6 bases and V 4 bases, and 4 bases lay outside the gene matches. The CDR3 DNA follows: TGCGCCAGCAGCGAGGGGGCGAGCGAGCAGTACTTC. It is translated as CASSEGASEQYF. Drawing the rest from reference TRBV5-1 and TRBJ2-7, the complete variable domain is KAGVTQTPRYLIKTRGQQVTLSCSPISGHRSVSWYQQTPGQGLQFLFEYFSETQRNKGNFPGRFSGRQFSNSRSEMNVSTLELGDSALYLCASSEGASEQYFGPGTRLTVT.

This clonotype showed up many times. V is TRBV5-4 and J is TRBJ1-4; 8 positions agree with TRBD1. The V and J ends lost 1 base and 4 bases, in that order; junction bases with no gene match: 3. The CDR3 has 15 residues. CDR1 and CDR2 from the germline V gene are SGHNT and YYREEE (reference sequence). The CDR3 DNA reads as TGTGCCAGCAGCTTGAGAACAGGGGGTAATGAAAAACTGTTTTTT. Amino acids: CASSLRTGGNEKLFF.

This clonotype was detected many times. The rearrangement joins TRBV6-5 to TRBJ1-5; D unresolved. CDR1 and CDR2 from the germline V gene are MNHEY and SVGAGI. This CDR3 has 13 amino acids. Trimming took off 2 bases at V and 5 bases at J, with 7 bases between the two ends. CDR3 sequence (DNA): TGTGCCAGCAGTTACCGGGCAGATCAGCCCCAGCATTTT. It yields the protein CASSYRADQPQHF.

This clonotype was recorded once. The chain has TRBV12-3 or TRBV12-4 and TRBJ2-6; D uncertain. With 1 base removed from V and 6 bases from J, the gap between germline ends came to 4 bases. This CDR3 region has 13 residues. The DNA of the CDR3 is TGTGCCAGCAGTTTAGGGGAGGCCAACGTCCTGACTTTC. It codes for CASSLGEANVLTF.

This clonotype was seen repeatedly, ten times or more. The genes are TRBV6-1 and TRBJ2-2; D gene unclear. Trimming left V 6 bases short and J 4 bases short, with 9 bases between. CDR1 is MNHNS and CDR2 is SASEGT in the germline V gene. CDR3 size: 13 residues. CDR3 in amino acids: CASRTTVTGELFF. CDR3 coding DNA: TGTGCCAGCAGGACCACAGTCACCGGGGAGCTGTTTTTT.

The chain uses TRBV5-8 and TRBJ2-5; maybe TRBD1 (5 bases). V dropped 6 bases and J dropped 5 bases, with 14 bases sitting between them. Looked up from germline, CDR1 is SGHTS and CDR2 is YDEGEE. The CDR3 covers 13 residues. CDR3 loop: CASNRQRGETQYF. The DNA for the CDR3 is TGTGCCAGCAACCGACAGCGTGGCGAGACCCAGTACTTC.

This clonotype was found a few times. CDR3 sequence reads: CSATTGETEAFF. In DNA, the CDR3 is TGCAGTGCTACTACAGGGGAAACTGAAGCTTTCTTT. The chain has TRBV20-1 and TRBJ1-1, with 7 bases matching TRBD1. The CDR3 spans 12 residues. Per germline, CDR1 DFQATT and CDR2 SNEGSKA (reference sequence). Trimming cost V 4 bases and J 5 bases; bases outside gene matches: 4.

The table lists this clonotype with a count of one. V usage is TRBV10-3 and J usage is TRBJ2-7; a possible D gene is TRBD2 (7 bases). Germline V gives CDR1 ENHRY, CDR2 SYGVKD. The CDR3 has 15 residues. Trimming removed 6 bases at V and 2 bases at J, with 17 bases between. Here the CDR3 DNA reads TGTGCCATCAGCCTCGGGGAGGGGGGTACCTACGAGCAGTACTTC. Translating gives CAISLGEGGTYEQYF.

DNA for the CDR3: TGTGCCAGCAGCTTAAATGGGGTGCAGGGGCGCACTGAAGCTTTCTTT. This encodes CASSLNGVQGRTEAFF. The chain employs TRBV7-2 and TRBJ1-1; D might be TRBD1 (6 bases). Trimming left V 2 bases short and J 4 bases short, with 17 bases between. The CDR3 is 16 amino acids. Germline V gives CDR1 SGHTA, CDR2 FQGNSA.

Here the CDR3 DNA reads TGTGCCAGTAGTATTTTCGGGGCTGGGGCCAACGTCCTGACTTTC. As protein: CASSIFGAGANVLTF. The chain uses TRBV19 and TRBJ2-6; D perhaps matches TRBD2 (5 bases). The germline gives CDR1 LNHDA, CDR2 SQIVND (reference sequence). V was pared by 3 bases and J by 2 bases, with 8 bases between. There are 15 residues in the CDR3.

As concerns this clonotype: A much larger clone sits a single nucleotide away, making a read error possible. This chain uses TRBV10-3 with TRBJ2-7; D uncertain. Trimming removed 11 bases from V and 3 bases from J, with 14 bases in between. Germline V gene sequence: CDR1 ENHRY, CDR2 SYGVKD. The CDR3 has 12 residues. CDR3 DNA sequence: TGTGCCGGCAGTTGGACCCGCTACGAGCAGTACTTC. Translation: CAGSWTRYEQYF.

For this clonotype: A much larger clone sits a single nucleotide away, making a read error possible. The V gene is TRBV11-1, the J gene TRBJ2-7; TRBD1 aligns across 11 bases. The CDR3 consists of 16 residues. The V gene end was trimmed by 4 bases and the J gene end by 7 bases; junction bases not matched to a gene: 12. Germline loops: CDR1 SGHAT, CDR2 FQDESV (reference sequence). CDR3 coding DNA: TGTGCCAGCAGCTCGACCTTAGGACAGGGGGCGGGGGAGCAGTACTTC. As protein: CASSSTLGQGAGEQYF.

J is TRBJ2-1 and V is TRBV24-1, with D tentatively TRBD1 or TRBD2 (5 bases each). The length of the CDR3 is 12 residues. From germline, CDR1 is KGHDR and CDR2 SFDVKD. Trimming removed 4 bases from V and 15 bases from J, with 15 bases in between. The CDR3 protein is CATSERTGPPFF. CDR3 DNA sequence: TGTGCCACCAGTGAGCGGACGGGGCCCCCGTTCTTC.

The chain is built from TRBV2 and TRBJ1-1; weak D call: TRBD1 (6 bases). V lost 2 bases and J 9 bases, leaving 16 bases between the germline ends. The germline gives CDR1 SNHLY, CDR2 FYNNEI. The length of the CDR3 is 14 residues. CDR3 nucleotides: TGTGCCAGCAGTGAATCTCGTGGGGGGCTGAAAGCTTTCTTT. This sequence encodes CASSESRGGLKAFF.

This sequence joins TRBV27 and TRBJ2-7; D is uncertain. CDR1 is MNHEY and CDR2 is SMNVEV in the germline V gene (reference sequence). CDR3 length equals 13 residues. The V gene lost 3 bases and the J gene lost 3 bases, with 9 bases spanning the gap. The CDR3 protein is CASSFTHLYEQYF. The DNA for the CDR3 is TGTGCCAGCAGTTTCACGCACCTCTACGAGCAGTACTTC.

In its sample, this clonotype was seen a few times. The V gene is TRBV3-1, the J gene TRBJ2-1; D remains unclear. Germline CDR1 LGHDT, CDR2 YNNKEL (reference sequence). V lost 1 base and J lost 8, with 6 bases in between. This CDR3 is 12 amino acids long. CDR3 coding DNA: TGTGCCAGCAGCCAAGTCTATGATGAGCAGTTCTTC. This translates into CASSQVYDEQFF.